The 30 T cell receptor beta chains reported below all come from one sample, sequenced in a study of PD-1 blockade in classical Hodgkin lymphoma. Sequencing was performed with immunoSEQ multiplex PCR; in TCRdb, only in-frame clones are kept and a portion is missing. The sample has nearly 35,000 clones; around 89% are singletons. Regarding time point: newly diagnosed, previously untreated cHL patient sample. The study purified CD4+ T cells from thawed PBMCs using magnetic negative selection. The sequenced sample consisted of CD4+ T cells from blood. These receptors all stem from a human donor with classical Hodgkin lymphoma.

This chain joins TRBV10-3 and TRBJ1-3; possibly TRBD1 for D (6 bases). The CDR3 is 14 residues long. V shed 4 bases and J shed 4 bases, with 11 bases lying between them. Germline lookup yields CDR1 ENHRY and CDR2 SYGVKD. This CDR3 is CAISGGGPGNTIYF. The CDR3, as DNA: TGTGCCATCAGTGGAGGGGGGCCGGGAAACACCATATATTTT.

The chain has TRBV25-1 and TRBJ1-4, with a weak D call TRBD1 (5 bases). V gave up 6 bases and J gave up 8 bases, with 22 bases separating them. The CDR3 has 16 residues. From germline, CDR1 is MGHDK and CDR2 SYGVNS. The CDR3 reads CASRDPYQGRKEKLFF. CDR3 nucleotide sequence: TGTGCCAGCAGAGACCCTTACCAGGGACGTAAGGAAAAACTGTTTTTT.

The gene calls are TRBV6-6 and TRBJ2-4, with unresolved D. Looked up from germline, CDR1 is MNHNY and CDR2 is SVGAGI (reference sequence). The CDR3 has 9 residues. V was shortened by 2 bases and J by 16 bases, with 6 bases between the two germline ends. CDR3 sequence: CASSYPYYF. DNA for the CDR3: TGTGCCAGCAGTTACCCCTATTACTTC.

This clone was counted between two and nine times. The rearrangement uses TRBV5-1 and TRBJ1-1, with D possibly TRBD1 on 5 matching bases. The CDR3 spans 15 residues. CDR1 and CDR2 (germline): SGHRS, YFSETQ. V was shortened by 1 base and J by 3 bases, with 13 bases between the two germline ends. CDR3 sequence: CASSLIGRGDTEAFF. The CDR3 nucleotides read TGCGCCAGCAGCTTGATTGGCAGAGGGGACACTGAAGCTTTCTTT.

V and J are TRBV7-5 and TRBJ2-3; the D call TRBD2 from the table was never checked on the DNA. TRBV7-5 is designated a pseudogene. The CDR3 is 19 amino acids. The CDR3 DNA reads TGTGCCAGAAGCTTCGGGGGGGGAGAGGTGGTTCCCTCACTGGATACGCAGTATTTT. Translated, it gives CARSFGGGEVVPSLDTQYF.

This sequence joins TRBV9 and TRBJ2-5; TRBD2 agrees at 8 bases. This CDR3 comprises 16 residues. Germline V gene lookup returns CDR1 SGDLS and CDR2 YYNGEE. The V and J ends lost 0 bases and 0 bases, in that order; junction bases with no gene match: 4. CDR3 DNA sequence: TGTGCCAGCAGCGTAGGGGGCGGGGGGCACCAAGAGACCCAGTACTTC. This sequence encodes CASSVGGGGHQETQYF.

CDR3 amino acids: CASGRQGRETQYF. Here the CDR3 DNA reads TGCGCCAGCGGACGACAGGGGAGGGAGACCCAGTACTTC. The chain links TRBV5-1 to TRBJ2-5, with 8 bases lining up with TRBD1. V trimming: 7 bases; J trimming: 5 bases; junction bases outside the gene matches: 7. Germline CDR1 SGHRS, CDR2 YFSETQ. The CDR3 has 13 amino acids.

V gene TRBV15 combines with J gene TRBJ2-7; possibly TRBD2 for D (6 bases). The CDR3 has 14 amino acids. Germline values: CDR1 LNHNV, CDR2 YYDKDF (reference sequence). V gave up 0 bases and J gave up 3 bases, with 9 bases separating them. This CDR3 reads CATSRDLGGYEQYF. DNA of the CDR3: TGTGCCACCAGCAGAGATCTCGGGGGCTACGAGCAGTACTTC. Full variable domain (missing parts from reference TRBV15 and TRBJ2-7): DAMVIQNPRYQVTQFGKPVTLSCSQTLNHNVMYWYQQKSSQAPKLLFHYYDKDFNNEADTPDNFQSRRPNTSFCFLDIRSPGLGDTAMYLCATSRDLGGYEQYFGPGTRLTVT.

This chain joins TRBV10-1 and TRBJ1-3; no firm D call. This CDR3 has 15 amino acids. The germline gives CDR1 WNHNN, CDR2 SYGVQD (reference sequence). The V gene lost 0 bases and the J gene lost 2 bases, with 8 bases spanning the gap. CDR3 bases: TGCGCCAGCAGTGAGTCTGGAGGCCCTGGAAACACCATATATTTT. Translating it yields CASSESGGPGNTIYF.

The chain carries TRBV11-1 and TRBJ2-3, with no clear D. The CDR3 spans 15 residues. Per germline, CDR1 SGHAT and CDR2 FQDESV (reference sequence). V was clipped by 0 bases and J by 2 bases, with 9 bases between them. Here the CDR3 DNA reads TGTGCCAGCAGCTTAGCGCCGGGCACCACAGATACGCAGTATTTT. Protein product: CASSLAPGTTDTQYF.

The gene calls are TRBV5-1 and TRBJ2-3; D is perhaps TRBD1 (6 bases). The CDR3 consists of 13 residues. Germline lookup yields CDR1 SGHRS and CDR2 YFSETQ. Trimming stripped 5 bases from V and 7 bases from J, with 14 bases between. CDR3: CASRQGSTNTQYF. The CDR3 coding sequence is TGCGCCAGCAGACAGGGAAGCACGAATACGCAGTATTTT.

The rearrangement joins TRBV19 to TRBJ2-3; 9 bases are shared with TRBD1. The CDR3 is made up of 17 amino acids. V lost 4 bases to trimming and J lost 2 bases; unmatched junction nucleotides: 10. The germline CDR1 and CDR2 sequences are LNHDA and SQIVND (reference sequence). The CDR3 bases are TGTGCCAGTAGTAATCAATCCGGGACAGGGTACACAGATACGCAGTATTTT. This sequence encodes CASSNQSGTGYTDTQYF.

The chain is built from TRBV7-2 and TRBJ2-1; TRBD1 or TRBD2 may be the D gene (6 bases each). This CDR3 contains 15 residues. Between the trimmed V and J ends, which lost 2 bases and 9 bases, there was a span of 17 bases. The V gene's germline CDR1 is SGHTA and CDR2 FQGNSA. Written as DNA, the CDR3 is TGTGCCAGCAGCTTACGGGGGCAGGTGGGAAGTGAGCAGTTCTTC. Translating it yields CASSLRGQVGSEQFF.

This chain uses TRBV14 with TRBJ2-7, with no clear D. V was cut by 4 bases and J by 4 bases, with 8 bases left in between. The CDR3 loop spans 12 amino acids. The germline gives CDR1 SGHDN, CDR2 FVKESK. CDR3 amino acids: CASSPNGYEQYF. Written as DNA, the CDR3 is TGTGCCAGCAGCCCAAACGGGTACGAGCAGTACTTC.

This chain joins TRBV5-1 and TRBJ1-2, with TRBD1 matching over 9 bases. Trimming at V came to 4 bases and at J to 6 bases, leaving 10 bases not matched to a gene. The CDR3 is 15 amino acids. CDR1 and CDR2 from the germline V gene are SGHRS and YFSETQ. The CDR3 sequence: CASSPGQGPWDGYTF. The CDR3 coding sequence is TGCGCCAGCAGCCCGGGACAGGGACCATGGGATGGCTACACCTTC.

The V call is TRBV19, the J call TRBJ2-2; D is undetermined. The germline CDR1 and CDR2 sequences are LNHDA and SQIVND (reference sequence). V shed 5 bases and J shed 2 bases, with 12 bases lying between them. The CDR3 extends over 15 amino acids. This chain's CDR3 is CASSPRTGNTGELFF. For the CDR3, the DNA is TGTGCCAGTAGTCCCCGGACCGGAAACACCGGGGAGCTGTTTTTT.

The V gene is TRBV6-5, the J gene TRBJ1-2; D gene unclear. The germline V and J ends were trimmed by 5 bases and 6 bases, with 7 bases remaining between them. The CDR3 length is 11 residues. Germline CDR1 is MNHEY and CDR2 is SVGAGI. CDR3 bases: TGTGCCAGCAGTAGGCAGCATGGCTACACCTTC. Amino acids: CASSRQHGYTF.

The chain links TRBV11-2 to TRBJ1-2; D may be TRBD1 (5 bases). The CDR3 consists of 15 residues. V lost 1 base and J lost 5, with 14 bases in between. From germline, CDR1 is SGHAT and CDR2 FQNNGV. CDR3 sequence: CASSLARGPLYGYTF. DNA of the CDR3: TGTGCCAGCAGCTTAGCCCGGGGCCCCCTGTATGGCTACACCTTC.

The rearrangement links TRBV11-2 to TRBJ1-2; 7 bases map to TRBD1. This CDR3 has 15 residues. Unmatched junction bases numbered 4, after V lost 1 base and J lost 2 bases. Germline CDR1 is SGHAT and CDR2 is FQNNGV. The CDR3 DNA reads TGTGCCAGCAGCTTAGCGACAGGGTCGAACTATGGCTACACCTTC. Translating it yields CASSLATGSNYGYTF.

The chain employs TRBV7-9 and TRBJ1-1; tentative D call: TRBD1 (6 bases). Germline V gives CDR1 SEHNR, CDR2 FQNEAQ (reference sequence). CDR3 length equals 13 residues. V lost 1 base to trimming and J lost 6 bases, with 9 bases between them. The CDR3 bases are TGTGCCAGCAGCTTAGACGCAGGGGCTGAAGCTTTCTTT. Protein: CASSLDAGAEAFF.

This clone was counted a single time. The chain carries TRBV5-1 and TRBJ2-5, with 9 bases that match TRBD1. The CDR3 length is 14 residues. Looked up from germline, CDR1 is SGHRS and CDR2 is YFSETQ. V gave up 4 bases and J gave up 1 base; unmatched junction bases: 2. CDR3: CASSMTGGQETQYF. CDR3 coding DNA: TGCGCCAGCAGCATGACAGGGGGCCAAGAGACCCAGTACTTC.

The rearrangement joins TRBV6-5 to TRBJ1-2, with D perhaps matching TRBD1 (5 bases). Trimming removed 2 bases from V and 7 bases from J, with 11 bases in between. CDR1 and CDR2 (germline): MNHEY, SVGAGI. This CDR3 spans 13 amino acids. CDR3 DNA: TGTGCCAGCAGTTACGGCGGGACTGCTGGCTACACCTTC. Translated: CASSYGGTAGYTF.

This clone appeared a few times. This chain joins TRBV19 and TRBJ2-2; a weak D match, TRBD2 (6 bases). From germline, CDR1 is LNHDA and CDR2 SQIVND (reference sequence). The CDR3 spans 13 residues. V lost 3 bases and J lost 6, with 8 bases in between. CDR3 region: CASSIRGSGELFF. CDR3 coding DNA: TGTGCCAGTAGTATTCGGGGGTCCGGGGAGCTGTTTTTT.

The chain has TRBV7-8 and TRBJ1-1; D not resolved. With 2 bases removed from V and 0 bases from J, the gap between germline ends came to 10 bases. CDR3 length equals 15 residues. Germline V lookup: CDR1 SGHVS, CDR2 FQNEAQ. CDR3 sequence: CASSLSETMNTEAFF. The CDR3 coding sequence is TGTGCCAGCAGCTTATCCGAGACAATGAACACTGAAGCTTTCTTT. Variable domain in full (rest from reference TRBV7-8 and TRBJ1-1): GAGVSQSPRYKVAKRGQDVALRCDPISGHVSLFWYQQALGQGPEFLTYFQNEAQLDKSGLPSDRFFAERPEGSVSTLKIQRTQQEDSAVYLCASSLSETMNTEAFFGQGTRLTVV.

The chain carries TRBV12-5 and TRBJ1-2; D not resolved. In germline, CDR1 is LGHNT, CDR2 FRNRAP. The CDR3 has 11 residues. Deletions cut 9 bases from V and 1 base from J, with 6 bases between. Here the CDR3 reads CASLSNYGYTF. CDR3 sequence (DNA): TGTGCTAGCCTCAGTAACTATGGCTACACCTTC.

V gene TRBV9 combines with J gene TRBJ1-4, with D hard to call. Between the trimmed V and J ends, which lost 0 bases and 8 bases, there was a span of 14 bases. CDR3 size: 15 residues. Germline CDR1 and CDR2: SGDLS and YYNGEE. The CDR3 nucleotides read TGTGCCAGCAGCGTAGGACCCACATGGCAAGAAAAACTGTTTTTT. This encodes CASSVGPTWQEKLFF.

The chain has TRBV7-9 and TRBJ2-3; the match to TRBD2 covers 9 bases. V gave up 1 base and J gave up 1 base; unmatched junction bases: 6. This CDR3 comprises 17 residues. CDR1 and CDR2 from the germline V gene are SEHNR and FQNEAQ (reference sequence). Here the CDR3 reads CASSLGTSAAGTDTQYF. In DNA form, the CDR3 reads TGTGCCAGCAGCTTAGGGACTAGCGCTGCTGGCACAGATACGCAGTATTTT.

This clone was counted a single time. V usage is TRBV19 and J usage is TRBJ1-5; TRBD1 is a possible D gene (6 bases). This CDR3 is built from 15 residues. V was clipped by 7 bases and J by 10 bases, with 23 bases between them. Germline lookup yields CDR1 LNHDA and CDR2 SQIVND (reference sequence). The CDR3 loop reads CASTAGQKGGSPQHF. CDR3 DNA sequence: TGTGCCAGTACCGCTGGGCAGAAAGGGGGGTCCCCCCAGCATTTT.

The V call is TRBV7-2, the J call TRBJ2-2; D gene uncertain. CDR1 and CDR2 from the germline V gene are SGHTA and FQGNSA. V lost 5 bases and J 4 bases, leaving 2 bases between the germline ends. This CDR3 comprises 11 residues. The CDR3 protein is CASSPTGELFF. The CDR3 nucleotides read TGTGCCAGCAGCCCCACCGGGGAGCTGTTTTTT.

The J gene is TRBJ1-1, the V gene TRBV29-1, with unresolved D. The CDR3 loop spans 13 amino acids. Germline values: CDR1 SQVTM, CDR2 ANQGSEA. Trimming cost V 2 bases and J 4 bases, with 11 bases left between them. CDR3 sequence reads: CSVEKALATEAFF. The CDR3 nucleotides read TGCAGCGTTGAAAAGGCGTTGGCCACTGAAGCTTTCTTT.